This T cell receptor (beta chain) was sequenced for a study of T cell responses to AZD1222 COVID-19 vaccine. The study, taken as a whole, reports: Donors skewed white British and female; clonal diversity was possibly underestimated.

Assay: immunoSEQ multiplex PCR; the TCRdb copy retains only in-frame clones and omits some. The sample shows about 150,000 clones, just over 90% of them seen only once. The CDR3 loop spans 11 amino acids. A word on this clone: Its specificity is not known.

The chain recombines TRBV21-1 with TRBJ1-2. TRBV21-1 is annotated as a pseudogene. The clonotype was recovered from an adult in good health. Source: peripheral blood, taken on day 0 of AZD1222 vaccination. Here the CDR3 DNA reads TGTGCCAGCAAAAAGAACTATGGCTACACCTTC. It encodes CASKKNYGYTF.